This T cell receptor beta chain was captured by sequencing in a study of cytomegalovirus exposure and HLA in healthy donors. At the level of the study: Some 85 million unique TCRs from HLA-typed donors were held in an early data release. Among about 380 genotyped donors, around 77% fell in the Caucasian-associated ancestry cluster. Study results and limitations: The study flagged about 160 TCR beta chains as cytomegalovirus-associated.

Primers included in the PCR were 60 Vbeta and 13 Jbeta primers. In the original workflow: Among the unique TCR beta chains that a later analysis counted, about 84 million in all, 9.5 million to 11 million were shared. The method was immunoSEQ multiplex PCR; TCRdb's version includes in-frame clones alone and lacks a portion of them. The DNA gave D and trimming, while V, J and clone size come from that table. Among 150,000 to 200,000 clones listed, approximately 83% were seen once. Germline V gene lookup returns CDR1 MNHNS and CDR2 SASEGT. With V trimmed by 1 base and J by 3 bases, 6 bases remained unmatched. CDR3 length: 15 amino acids. About this clone itself: Its antigen is unidentified.

The receptor's source is a man aged 18 to 29 in good health and CMV-seropositive. This sequence joins TRBV6-1 and TRBJ2-7, with TRBD2 identical over 7 bases. Input material: PBMCs. This CDR3 is CASSEGVGEGYEQYF. The CDR3 region has the DNA TGTGCCAGCAGTGAAGGGGTAGGGGAGGGCTACGAGCAGTACTTC.